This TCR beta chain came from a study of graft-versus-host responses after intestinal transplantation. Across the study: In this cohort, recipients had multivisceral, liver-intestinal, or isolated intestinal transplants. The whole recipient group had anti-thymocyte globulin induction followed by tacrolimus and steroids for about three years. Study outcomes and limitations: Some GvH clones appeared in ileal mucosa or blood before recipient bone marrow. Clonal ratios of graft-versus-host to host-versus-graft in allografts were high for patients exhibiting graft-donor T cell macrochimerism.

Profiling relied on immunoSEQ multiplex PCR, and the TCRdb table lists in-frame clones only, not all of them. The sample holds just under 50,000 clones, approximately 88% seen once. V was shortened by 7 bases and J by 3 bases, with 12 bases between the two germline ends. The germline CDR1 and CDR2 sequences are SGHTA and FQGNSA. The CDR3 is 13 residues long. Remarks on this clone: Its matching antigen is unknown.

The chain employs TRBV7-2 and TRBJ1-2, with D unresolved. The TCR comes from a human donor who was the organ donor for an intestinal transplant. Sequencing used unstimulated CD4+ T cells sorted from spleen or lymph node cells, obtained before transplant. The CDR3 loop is CASTRTLHYGYTF. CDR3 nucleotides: TGTGCCAGCACCCGGACCCTTCACTATGGCTACACCTTC. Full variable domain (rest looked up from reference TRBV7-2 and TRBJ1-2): GAGVSQSPSNKVTEKGKDVELRCDPISGHTALYWYRQSLGQGLEFLIYFQGNSAPDKSGLPSDRFSAERTGGSVSTLTIQRTQQEDSAVYLCASTRTLHYGYTFGSGTRLTVV.